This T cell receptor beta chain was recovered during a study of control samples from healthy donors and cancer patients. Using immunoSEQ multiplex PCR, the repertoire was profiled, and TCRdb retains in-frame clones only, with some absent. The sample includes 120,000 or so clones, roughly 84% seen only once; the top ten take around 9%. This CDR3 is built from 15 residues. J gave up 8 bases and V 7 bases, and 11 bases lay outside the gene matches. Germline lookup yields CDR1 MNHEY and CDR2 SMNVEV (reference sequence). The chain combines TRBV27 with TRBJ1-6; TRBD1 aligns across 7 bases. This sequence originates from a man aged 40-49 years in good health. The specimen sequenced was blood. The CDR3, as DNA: TGTGCCAGCAAGAAACACCAGGGGGGTTATTCACCCCTCCACTTT. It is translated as CASKKHQGGYSPLHF.